The clone carrying this T cell receptor (beta chain) was detected many times. Its matching antigen is unknown. One end of the junction does not line up with germline, which may come from a read error. This specimen belongs to a study of T cells in Graves' hyperthyroidism and ophthalmopathy. About the research overall: Peripheral blood draws took place at initial diagnosis, ahead of any treatment. Whole-study results and caveats: Progression to ophthalmopathy was predicted a median of about 6.6 months early. Blood held most thyroid clonotypes expanded above 0.001 frequency.

Amplification targeted TCR beta CDR3 regions from RNA transcripts. The HTBI primer set served for first-round RT-PCR of the TCR CDR3. One entry per CDR3 protein, called by TCRdb with MiXCR from the multiplex PCR reads. The repertoire consists of under 40,000 distinct CDR3 sequences, with around 53% occurring once and the leading ten covering around a quarter. This sample holds PBMCs from 8.5 to 10 ml fresh peripheral blood. The CDR3 extends over 12 amino acids. Germline V gene sequence: CDR1 SGHDT, CDR2 YYEEEE. V and J are TRBV5-6 and TRBJ2-7; D might be TRBD1 (5 bases). The sample comprised blood. This receptor was taken from a middle-aged woman with Graves' ophthalmopathy. CDR3 region: CASSPVGAEQCF. For the CDR3, the DNA is TGTGCCAGCAGCCCCGTTGGGGCCGAGCAGTGCTTC.